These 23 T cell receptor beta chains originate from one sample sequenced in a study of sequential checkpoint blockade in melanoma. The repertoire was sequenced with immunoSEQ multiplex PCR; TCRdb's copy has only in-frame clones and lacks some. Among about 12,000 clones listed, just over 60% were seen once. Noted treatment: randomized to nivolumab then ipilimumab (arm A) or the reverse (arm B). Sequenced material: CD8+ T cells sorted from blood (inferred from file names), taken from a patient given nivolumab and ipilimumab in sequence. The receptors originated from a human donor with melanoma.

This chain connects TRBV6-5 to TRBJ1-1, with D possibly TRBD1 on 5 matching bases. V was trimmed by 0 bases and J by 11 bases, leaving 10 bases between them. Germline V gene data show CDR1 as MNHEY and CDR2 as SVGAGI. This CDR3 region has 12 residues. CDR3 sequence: CASSYSGHQAFF. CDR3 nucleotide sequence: TGTGCCAGCAGTTACTCCGGACATCAGGCTTTCTTT.

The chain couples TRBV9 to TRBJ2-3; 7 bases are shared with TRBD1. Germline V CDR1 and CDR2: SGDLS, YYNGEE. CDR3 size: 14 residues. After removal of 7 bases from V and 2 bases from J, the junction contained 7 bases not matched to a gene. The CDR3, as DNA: TGTGCCAGCGGCAGGGACAGTCCCACAGATACGCAGTATTTT. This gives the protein CASGRDSPTDTQYF.

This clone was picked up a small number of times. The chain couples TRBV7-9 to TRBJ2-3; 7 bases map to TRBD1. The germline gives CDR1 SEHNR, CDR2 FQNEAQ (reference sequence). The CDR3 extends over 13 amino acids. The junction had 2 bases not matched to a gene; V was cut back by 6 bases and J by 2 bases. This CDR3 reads CASRTGNTDTQYF. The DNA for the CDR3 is TGTGCCAGCAGGACAGGGAACACAGATACGCAGTATTTT. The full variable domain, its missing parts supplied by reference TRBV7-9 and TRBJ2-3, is DTGVSQNPRHKITKRGQNVTFRCDPISEHNRLYWYRQTLGQGPEFLTYFQNEAQLEKSRLLSDRFSAERPKGSFSTLEIQRTEQGDSAMYLCASRTGNTDTQYFGPGTRLTVL.

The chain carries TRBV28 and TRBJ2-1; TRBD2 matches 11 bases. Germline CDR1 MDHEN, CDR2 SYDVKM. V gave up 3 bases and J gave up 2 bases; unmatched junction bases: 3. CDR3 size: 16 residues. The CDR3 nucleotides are TGTGCCAGCAGTTTGGGACTAGCGGTAACCTACAATGAGCAGTTCTTC. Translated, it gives CASSLGLAVTYNEQFF.

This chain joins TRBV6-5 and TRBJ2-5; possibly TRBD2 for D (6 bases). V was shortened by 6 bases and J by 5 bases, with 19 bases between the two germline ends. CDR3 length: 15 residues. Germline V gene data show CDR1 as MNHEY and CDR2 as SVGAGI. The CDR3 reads CASSPQGGAGETQYF. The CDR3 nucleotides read TGTGCCAGCAGCCCCCAAGGCGGGGCGGGTGAGACCCAGTACTTC.

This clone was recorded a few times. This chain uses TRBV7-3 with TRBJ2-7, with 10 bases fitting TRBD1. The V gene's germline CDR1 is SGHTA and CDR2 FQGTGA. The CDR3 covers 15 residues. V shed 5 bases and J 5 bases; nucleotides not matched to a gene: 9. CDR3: CASSPGTGVFNEQYF. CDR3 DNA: TGTGCCAGCAGCCCCGGGACAGGGGTTTTCAACGAGCAGTACTTC.

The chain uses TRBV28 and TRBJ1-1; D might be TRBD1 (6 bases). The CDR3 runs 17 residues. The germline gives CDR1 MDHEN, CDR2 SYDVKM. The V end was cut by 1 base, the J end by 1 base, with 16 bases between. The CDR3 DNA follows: TGTGCCAGCAGTTTATATCTACGGCCAGGGGCGAACACTGAAGCTTTCTTT. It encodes CASSLYLRPGANTEAFF. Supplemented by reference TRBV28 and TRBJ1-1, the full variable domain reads DVKVTQSSRYLVKRTGEKVFLECVQDMDHENMFWYRQDPGLGLRLIYFSYDVKMKEKGDIPEGYSVSREKKERFSLILESASTNQTSMYLCASSLYLRPGANTEAFFGQGTRLTVV.

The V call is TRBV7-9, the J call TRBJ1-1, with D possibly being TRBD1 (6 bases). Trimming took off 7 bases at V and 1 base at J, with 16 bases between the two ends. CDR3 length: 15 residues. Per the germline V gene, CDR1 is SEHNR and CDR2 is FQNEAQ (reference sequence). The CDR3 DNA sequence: TGTGCCAGCACCTCACCGGACAGAAAGAACACTGAAGCTTTCTTT. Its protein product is CASTSPDRKNTEAFF. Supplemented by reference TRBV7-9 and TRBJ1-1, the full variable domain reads DTGVSQNPRHKITKRGQNVTFRCDPISEHNRLYWYRQTLGQGPEFLTYFQNEAQLEKSRLLSDRFSAERPKGSFSTLEIQRTEQGDSAMYLCASTSPDRKNTEAFFGQGTRLTVV.

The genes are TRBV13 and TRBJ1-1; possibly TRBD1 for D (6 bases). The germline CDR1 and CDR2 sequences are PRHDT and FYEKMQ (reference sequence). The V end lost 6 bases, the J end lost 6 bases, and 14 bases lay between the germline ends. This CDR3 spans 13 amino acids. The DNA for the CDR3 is TGTGCCAGCAGGGAGTTTGGGGGCCCTGAAGCTTTCTTT. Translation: CASREFGGPEAFF.

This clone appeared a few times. CDR3 region: CASSLTGVEQYF. For the CDR3, the DNA is TGTGCCAGCAGCCTGACAGGGGTCGAGCAGTACTTC. V gene TRBV7-8 combines with J gene TRBJ2-5; 8 bases agree with TRBD1. The DNA matches TRBJ2-7 better at its end, which makes the J call doubtful. The CDR3 has 12 residues. Germline values: CDR1 SGHVS, CDR2 FQNEAQ.

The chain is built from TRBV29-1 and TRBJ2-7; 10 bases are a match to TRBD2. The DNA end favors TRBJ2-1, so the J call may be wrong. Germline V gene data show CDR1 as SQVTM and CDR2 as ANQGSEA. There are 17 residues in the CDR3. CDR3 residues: CSVESSGGPSSYNEQFF. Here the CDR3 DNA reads TGCAGCGTTGAGTCTAGCGGGGGCCCGAGCTCCTACAATGAGCAGTTCTTC.

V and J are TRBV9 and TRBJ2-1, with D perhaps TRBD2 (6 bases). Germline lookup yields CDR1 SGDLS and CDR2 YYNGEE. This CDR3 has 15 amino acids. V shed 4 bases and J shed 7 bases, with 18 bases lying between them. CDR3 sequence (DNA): TGTGCCAGCAGCCCAGAGGGAGGCTCCAGTAATGAGCAGTTCTTC. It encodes CASSPEGGSSNEQFF.

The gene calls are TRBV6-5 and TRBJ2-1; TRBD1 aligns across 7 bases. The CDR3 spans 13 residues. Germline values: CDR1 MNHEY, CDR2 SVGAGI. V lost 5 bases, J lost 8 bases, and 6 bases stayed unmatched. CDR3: CASSPGTVYEQFF. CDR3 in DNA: TGTGCCAGCAGTCCTGGGACAGTTTATGAGCAGTTCTTC.

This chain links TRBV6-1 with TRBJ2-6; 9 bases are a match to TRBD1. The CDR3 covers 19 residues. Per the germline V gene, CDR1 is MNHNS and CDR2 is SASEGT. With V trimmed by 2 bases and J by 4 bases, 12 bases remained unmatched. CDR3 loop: CASSEPVPGQGSGANVLTF. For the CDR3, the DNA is TGTGCCAGCAGTGAACCGGTCCCGGGACAGGGCTCGGGGGCCAACGTCCTGACTTTC.

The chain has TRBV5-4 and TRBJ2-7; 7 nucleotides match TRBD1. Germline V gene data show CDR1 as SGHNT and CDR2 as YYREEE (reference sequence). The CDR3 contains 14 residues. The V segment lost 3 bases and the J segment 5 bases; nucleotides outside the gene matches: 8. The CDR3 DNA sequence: TGTGCCAGCAGCTCTTTACAGGGGAAAGACGAGCAGTACTTC. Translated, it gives CASSSLQGKDEQYF.

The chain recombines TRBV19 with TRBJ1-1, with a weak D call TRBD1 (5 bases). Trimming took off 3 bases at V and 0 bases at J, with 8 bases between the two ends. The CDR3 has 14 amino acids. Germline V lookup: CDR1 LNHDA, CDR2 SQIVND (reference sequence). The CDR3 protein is CASSMVGVNTEAFF. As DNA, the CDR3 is TGTGCCAGTAGTATGGTAGGGGTGAACACTGAAGCTTTCTTT.

CDR3 nucleotides: TGTGCCAGCAGCTCTAGCGGGGGGAGGGGAGATACGCAGTATTTT. It translates to CASSSSGGRGDTQYF. The chain is built from TRBV7-2 and TRBJ2-3; TRBD2 matches at 11 bases. This CDR3 contains 15 residues. V lost 4 bases to trimming and J lost 5 bases; unmatched junction nucleotides: 5. Germline loops: CDR1 SGHTA, CDR2 FQGNSA.

CDR3 bases: TGTGCCAGCAGCGTAGTAGAGGGATTCGTGGGAAACACCATATATTTT. This codes for CASSVVEGFVGNTIYF. The chain combines TRBV9 with TRBJ1-3; D unclear. The ends were cut back, 0 bases at V and 4 bases at J, with 14 bases in the middle. This CDR3 comprises 16 residues. Per germline, CDR1 SGDLS and CDR2 YYNGEE.

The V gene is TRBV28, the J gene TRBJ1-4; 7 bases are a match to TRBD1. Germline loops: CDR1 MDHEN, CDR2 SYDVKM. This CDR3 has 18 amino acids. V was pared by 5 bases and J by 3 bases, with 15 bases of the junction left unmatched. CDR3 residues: CASSGSEGAGEPNEKLFF. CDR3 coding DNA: TGTGCCAGCAGTGGTAGTGAGGGGGCGGGCGAGCCTAATGAAAAACTGTTTTTT.

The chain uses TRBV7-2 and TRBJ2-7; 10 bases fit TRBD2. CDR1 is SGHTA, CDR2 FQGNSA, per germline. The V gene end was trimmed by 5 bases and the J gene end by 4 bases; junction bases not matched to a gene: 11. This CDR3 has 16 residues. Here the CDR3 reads CASSVTGTSVSYEQYF. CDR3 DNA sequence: TGTGCCAGCAGCGTCACCGGGACTAGCGTTTCTTACGAGCAGTACTTC.

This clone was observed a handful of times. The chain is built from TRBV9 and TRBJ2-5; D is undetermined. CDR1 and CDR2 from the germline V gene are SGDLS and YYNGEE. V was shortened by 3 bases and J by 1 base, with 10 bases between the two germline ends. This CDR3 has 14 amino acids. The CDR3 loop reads CASSDSLGQETQYF. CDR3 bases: TGTGCCAGCAGCGACAGTTTAGGCCAAGAGACCCAGTACTTC.

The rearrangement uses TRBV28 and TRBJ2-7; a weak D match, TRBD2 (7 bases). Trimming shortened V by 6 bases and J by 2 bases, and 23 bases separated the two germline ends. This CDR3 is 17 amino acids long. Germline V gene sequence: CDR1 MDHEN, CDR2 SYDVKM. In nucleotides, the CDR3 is TGTGCCAGCAGCTCTGGGGGGGCTAGCGGCCTGACCTACGAGCAGTACTTC. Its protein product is CASSSGGASGLTYEQYF.

CDR3 nucleotide sequence: TGTGCCGTTCGACTAGATAACACCGGGGAGCTGTTTTTT. This encodes CAVRLDNTGELFF. The V gene is TRBV10-3, the J gene TRBJ2-2; D is perhaps TRBD2 (6 bases). V lost 11 bases, J lost 2 bases, and 12 bases lay in between. Germline V gives CDR1 ENHRY, CDR2 SYGVKD. The CDR3 is 13 amino acids.